The sequence of this T cell receptor beta chain was determined in a study of blood T cell repertoires in COVID-19 (TCRdb year 2020). Turning to the overall study: Collaborator samples came from the United States, Italy and Spain and covered acute and convalescent phases of COVID-19. The prospective study material was composed of cDNA or gDNA derived from T cells, B-cell-depleted T cells, or PBMCs. Deeply sampled blood TCRbeta repertoires from subjects exposed to, actively infected with, or recovered from COVID-19 were included in the dataset. The repertoires were released in a freely available public database meant as a resource for research on the immune response to SARS-CoV-2. The samples were drawn from two sources: the first 160 participants of the ongoing ImmuneRACE study, and 1,000 to 1,500 subjects contributed by 6 global collaborators. The sample metadata nearly always contained a de-identified subject ID, COVID-19 status, age in years and sex. Where available, HLA class I and class II types were obtained from metadata supplied by the sample provider rather than from assay-based typing. Summary of the overall study and its limitations: Clinical and demographic metadata were provided uncurated, with the amount varying by source and participant.

Comment on this clone: The specificity of this receptor is unknown. No much larger clone exists at a distance of one base, and base qualities are not known.

TCRbeta CDR3 regions were amplified from genomic DNA using the immunoSEQ Assay, a bias-controlled multiplex PCR. Under the source paper's analysis protocol: Within the assay, amplification of reference gene primers was used to estimate how many nucleated cells each sample contained. To quantify the absolute abundance of each unique TCRbeta CDR3 rearrangement, sequence reads were collapsed and filtered. Productive Simpson clonality was computed per sample as the square root of Simpson's diversity index over productive rearrangements. TCRdb mirrors the immuneACCESS table, restricted to in-frame sequences. Some clones are absent from its copies; in checked studies, under half trace to an unresolved V gene, and the reason for the others is unknown. V and J calls and clone size come straight from that table; D and trimming were deduced from the DNA. The sample table records around 110,000 clones; 70% to 90% of these occur just once. The ten largest make up about 4.7% of the sample.

Each collaborating institution followed its own protocols to collect whole blood in K2EDTA tubes. For TCRbeta analysis, collaborators shipped samples as frozen whole blood, isolated PBMCs, or DNA extracted from either of those sample types. The CDR3 runs 14 amino acids, cysteine and phenylalanine included. CDR3 DNA only is kept here, 42 bases in frame from base 1. According to the germline V gene (reference sequence), CDR1 reads LNHDA and CDR2 reads SQIVND. V gives up 4 bases and J gives up 7 bases, and the segment between their germline ends measures 13 bases. This TCR derives from a man in his forties with acute or convalescent COVID-19. Material: peripheral blood. The chain links TRBV19 with TRBJ1-4; the D segment could be TRBD1, given 5 matching bases. The bases are TGTGCCAGTAGTACACGGGGGGATGGTGAAAAACTGTTTTTT. Protein translation: CASSTRGDGEKLFF.